The entry that follows covers one T cell receptor (beta chain) sequence. CDR3 size: 17 residues. The J segment lost 7 bases and the V segment lost 3 bases, leaving 14 bases of the junction unmatched. Germline loops: CDR1 MDHEN, CDR2 SYDVKM. The data derive from a study of T cell responses to AZD1222 COVID-19 vaccine. Sequencing used immunoSEQ multiplex PCR; TCRdb keeps in-frame clones, though not all of them. The profile shows 75,000 to 90,000 clones, about 91% of them singletons. The material was peripheral blood, obtained 28 days after the second AZD1222 dose. The clonotype comes from an adult who received the AZD1222 COVID-19 vaccine. The rearrangement joins TRBV28 to TRBJ1-4; 7 bases map to TRBD1. The CDR3 here is CASSFPLRQGVGEKLFF. In nucleotides, the CDR3 is TGTGCCAGCAGTTTTCCTCTTCGACAGGGAGTTGGTGAAAAACTGTTTTTT.